This is a list of T cell receptor beta chains from one sample in a study of T cell changes during pregnancy in multiple sclerosis. Profiling relied on immunoSEQ multiplex PCR, and the TCRdb table lists in-frame clones only, not all of them. The table has about 45,000 clones, under 95% seen once. This sample comprised CD8+ T cells from peripheral blood mononuclear cells, obtained in the second trimester of pregnancy. The receptors were gathered from a female donor with multiple sclerosis, enrolled in a pregnancy study. CDR3s include the opening cysteine and the closing phenylalanine or tryptophan. The order of the fields is D gene, V gene, clone size, J gene, CDR3 DNA, CDR3 protein. D genes are given only for firm matches. For some rows the clone size is stated as once, few or many, or as a class when expanded; others skip it.

d_gene: .; v_gene: TRBV29-1; abundance: .; j_gene: TRBJ2-7; CDR3nt: TGCAGCGTAGCAGGGTCCTGGGGCGAGCAGTACTTC; CDR3aa: CSVAGSWGEQYF
d_gene: .; v_gene: TRBV19; abundance: .; j_gene: TRBJ2-2; CDR3nt: TGTGCCAGTAGGGGTTTGGGCGAGAACACCGGGGAGCTGTTTTTT; CDR3aa: CASRGLGENTGELFF
d_gene: .; v_gene: TRBV7-9; abundance: .; j_gene: TRBJ1-2; CDR3nt: TGTGCCAGCAGCTTAGCACCAGGGGCCCAAGATGGCTACACCTTC; CDR3aa: CASSLAPGAQDGYTF
d_gene: .; v_gene: TRBV6-4; abundance: .; j_gene: TRBJ2-3; CDR3nt: TGTGCCAGCAGTGAGGGCCCCACAGATACGCAGTATTTT; CDR3aa: CASSEGPTDTQYF
d_gene: .; v_gene: TRBV7-2; abundance: .; j_gene: TRBJ2-3; CDR3nt: TGTGCCAGCAGCCCGACTGAGGGTTTCACAGATACGCAGTATTTT; CDR3aa: CASSPTEGFTDTQYF
d_gene: .; v_gene: TRBV7-6; abundance: once; j_gene: TRBJ1-1; CDR3nt: TGTGCCAGCAGCTTGAGAGCATCCCTGAGCACTGAAGCTTTCTTT; CDR3aa: CASSLRASLSTEAFF
d_gene: .; v_gene: TRBV29-1; abundance: .; j_gene: TRBJ2-1; CDR3nt: TGCAGCGTTGAAGATTCGGGTTACAATGAGCAGTTCTTC; CDR3aa: CSVEDSGYNEQFF
d_gene: TRBD1; v_gene: TRBV15; abundance: .; j_gene: TRBJ1-2; CDR3nt: TGTGCCACCCTAGGGACAGGGGATGGCTACACCTTC; CDR3aa: CATLGTGDGYTF
d_gene: TRBD2; v_gene: TRBV7-8; abundance: .; j_gene: TRBJ2-3; CDR3nt: TGTGCCAGCAGCTTACTAGCGGGGGCCCCCTCTAGCACAGATACGCAGTATTTT; CDR3aa: CASSLLAGAPSSTDTQYF
d_gene: TRBD2; v_gene: TRBV6-5; abundance: once; j_gene: TRBJ2-7; CDR3nt: TGTGCCAGCTTAGGGCCGGGGGGATTCGCCTACGAGCAGTACTTC; CDR3aa: CASLGPGGFAYEQYF
d_gene: .; v_gene: TRBV9; abundance: .; j_gene: TRBJ2-6; CDR3nt: TGTGCCAGCAGCGTAGCGCGGGAAACTTCTGGGGCCAACGTCCTGACTTTC; CDR3aa: CASSVARETSGANVLTF
d_gene: TRBD2; v_gene: TRBV4-2; abundance: .; j_gene: TRBJ2-3; CDR3nt: TGTGCCAGCAGCCCAGAAAGAGGCGGGGGGAGGGATACGCAGTATTTT; CDR3aa: CASSPERGGGRDTQYF
d_gene: .; v_gene: TRBV7-9; abundance: .; j_gene: TRBJ2-1; CDR3nt: TGTGCCAGCAGCGCGGCCGGAGAGCAGTTCTTC; CDR3aa: CASSAAGEQFF
d_gene: .; v_gene: TRBV2; abundance: .; j_gene: TRBJ1-4; CDR3nt: TGTGCCATCCAAAGACAGACAACTAATGAAAAACTGTTTTTT; CDR3aa: CAIQRQTTNEKLFF
d_gene: TRBD1; v_gene: TRBV7-9; abundance: .; j_gene: TRBJ1-1; CDR3nt: TGTGCCAGCAGCTCAGCAGGGGGTAGCACTGAAGCTTTCTTT; CDR3aa: CASSSAGGSTEAFF